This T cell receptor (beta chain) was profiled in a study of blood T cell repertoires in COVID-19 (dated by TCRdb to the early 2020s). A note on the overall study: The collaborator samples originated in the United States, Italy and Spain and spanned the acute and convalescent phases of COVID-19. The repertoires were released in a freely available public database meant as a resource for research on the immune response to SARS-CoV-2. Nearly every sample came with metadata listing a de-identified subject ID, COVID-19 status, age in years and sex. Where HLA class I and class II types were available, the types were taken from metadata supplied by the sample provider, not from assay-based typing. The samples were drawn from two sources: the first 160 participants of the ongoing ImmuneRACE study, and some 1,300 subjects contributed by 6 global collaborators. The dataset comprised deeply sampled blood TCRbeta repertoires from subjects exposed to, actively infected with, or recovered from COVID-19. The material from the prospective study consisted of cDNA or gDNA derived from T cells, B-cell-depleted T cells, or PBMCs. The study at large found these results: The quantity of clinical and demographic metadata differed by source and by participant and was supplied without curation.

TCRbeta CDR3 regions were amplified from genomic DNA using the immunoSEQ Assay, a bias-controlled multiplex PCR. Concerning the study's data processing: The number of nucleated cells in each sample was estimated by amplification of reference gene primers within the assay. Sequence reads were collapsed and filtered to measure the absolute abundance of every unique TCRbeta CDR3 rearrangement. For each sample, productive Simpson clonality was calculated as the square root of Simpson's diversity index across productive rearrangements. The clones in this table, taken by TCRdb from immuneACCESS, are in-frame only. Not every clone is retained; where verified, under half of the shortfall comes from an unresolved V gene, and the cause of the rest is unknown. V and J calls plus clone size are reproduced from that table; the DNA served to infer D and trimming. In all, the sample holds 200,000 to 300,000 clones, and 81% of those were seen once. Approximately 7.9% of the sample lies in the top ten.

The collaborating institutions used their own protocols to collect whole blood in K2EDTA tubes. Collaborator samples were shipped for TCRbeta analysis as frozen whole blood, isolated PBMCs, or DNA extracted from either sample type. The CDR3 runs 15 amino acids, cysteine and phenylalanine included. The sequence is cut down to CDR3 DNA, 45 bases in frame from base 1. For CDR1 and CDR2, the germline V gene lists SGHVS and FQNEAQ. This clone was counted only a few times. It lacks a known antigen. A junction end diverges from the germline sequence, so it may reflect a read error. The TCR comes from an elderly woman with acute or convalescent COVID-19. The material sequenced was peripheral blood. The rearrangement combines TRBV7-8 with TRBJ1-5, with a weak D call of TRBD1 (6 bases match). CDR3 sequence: CASSLADSSNQPQHF. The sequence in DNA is TGTGCCAGCAGCCTAGCGGACAGTAGCAATCAGCCCCAGCATTTT.